Listed here is a single T cell receptor (beta chain). Its antigen is unidentified. Germline loops: CDR1 SQVTM, CDR2 ANQGSEA. CDR3 length equals 13 residues. UMI-labeled 5' RACE TRB cDNA libraries were prepared from the cells. Reanalyzing the 5' RACE reads, TCRdb keeps one entry per CDR3 protein, without DNA. Recorded for this sample: around 7,400 distinct CDR3 sequences. This sample was included in a study of CXCR3-negative and CXCR3-positive naive CD8 T cells. Study at large: Overall TRB read output was about 140 million, and each library contained about 1.5 +/- 0.3 million reads.

Findings of the study overall: Naive cells with CXCR3 showed TRB CDR3s that were more hydrophobic than those in CXCR3-negative naive cells. No difference in surface CD5 was seen between naive subsets, and TCR strength was inferred from TRB CDR3 properties. The study found CXCR3 expression partially decreased after cryopreservation and ran most assays on fresh PBMCs.

The receptor's source is a human donor in good health. Some clones in this sample may be carry-over from other donors' samples. The V and J genes are TRBV29-1 and TRBJ1-4; with no DNA, the TCRdb D assignment of TRBD1 cannot be verified. Sequenced: naive CXCR3- CD8+ T cells from blood. Specified subset: CD45RO-CCR7+CD27+CD95- naive CD8+ T cells lacking CXCR3 (TNR3-). CDR3 residues: CSDSGIRSQKLFF.